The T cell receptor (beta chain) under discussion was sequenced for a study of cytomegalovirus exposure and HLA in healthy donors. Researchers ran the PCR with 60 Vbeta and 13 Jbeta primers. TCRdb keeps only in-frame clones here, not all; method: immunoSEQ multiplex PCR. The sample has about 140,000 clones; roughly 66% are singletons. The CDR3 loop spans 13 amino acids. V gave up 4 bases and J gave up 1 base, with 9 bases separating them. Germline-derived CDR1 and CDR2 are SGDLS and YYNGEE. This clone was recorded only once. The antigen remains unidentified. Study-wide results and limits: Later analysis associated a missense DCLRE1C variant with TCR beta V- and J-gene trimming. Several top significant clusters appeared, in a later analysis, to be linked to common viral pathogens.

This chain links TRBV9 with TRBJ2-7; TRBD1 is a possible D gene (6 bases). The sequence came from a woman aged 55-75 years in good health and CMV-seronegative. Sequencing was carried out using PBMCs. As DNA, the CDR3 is TGTGCCAGCAGCTCGGGACAATCCTACGAGCAGTACTTC. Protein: CASSSGQSYEQYF. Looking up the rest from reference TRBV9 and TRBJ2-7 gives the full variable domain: DSGVTQTPKHLITATGQRVTLRCSPRSGDLSVYWYQQSLDQGLQFLIQYYNGEERAKGNILERFSAQQFPDLHSELNLSSLELGDSALYFCASSSGQSYEQYFGPGTRLTVT.